The TCR beta chain under discussion was sequenced for a study of T cells in Graves' hyperthyroidism and ophthalmopathy. Among ophthalmopathy patients, the Clinical Activity Score reached at least 3, the NOSPECS grade reached at least 4, and duration remained under 3 months. V was trimmed by 2 bases and J by 2 bases, leaving 9 bases between them. Germline values: CDR1 SQVTM, CDR2 ANQGSEA. This CDR3 contains 14 residues. Amplification yielded TCR beta CDR3 regions, with RNA transcripts as the source. First-round RT-PCR of the TCR CDR3 relied on the HTBI primer set. Via MiXCR, TCRdb re-called the multiplex PCR reads, giving one row per CDR3 protein. Of around 600,000 distinct CDR3 sequences detected, roughly a sixth appear once; the ten largest clones hold under 3.5%. This clonotype has only a few counts.

Source material: blood. This chain joins TRBV29-1 and TRBJ2-2; tentatively, D is TRBD1 (5 bases). This clonotype was obtained from a woman aged 40 to 50 with Graves' ophthalmopathy. CDR3 loop: CSVEPQGNTGELFF. CDR3 nucleotide sequence: TGCAGCGTTGAACCCCAGGGAAACACCGGGGAGCTGTTTTTT.